This T cell receptor (beta chain) was sequenced during a study of response to subunit inactivated influenza vaccine. Whole-study findings and limits: Authors suggested each seasonal flu vaccination may recruit only limited numbers of new T cells.

Via MiXCR, TCRdb re-called the RT-PCR reads, giving one row per CDR3 protein. The sample carries around 850,000 distinct CDR3 sequences, approximately 18% recorded once. Worth noting for this clonotype: Its antigen is undetermined.

The TCR originated in a man between 45 and 60 years old who received an inactivated influenza vaccine. The sequenced sample was PBMCs from blood, obtained 5 days after vaccination.

The DNA for the CDR3 is TGTGCCAGCAGCGCACGAGGGACTAGCGGGAGCCTGAACACCGGGGAGCTGTTTTTT. It codes for CASSARGTSGSLNTGELFF. This chain joins TRBV9 and TRBJ2-2; 14 bases are a match to TRBD2. The trim removed 3 bases at V and 1 base at J, leaving 8 bases unmatched. CDR1 and CDR2 (germline): SGDLS, YYNGEE. The CDR3 runs to 19 residues.